This T cell receptor (beta chain) was observed in a study of radiation and T cells in renal cell carcinoma. The time point here: baseline pretreatment blood. This sample's treatment: 15 Gy SBRT to primary tumor, nephrectomy 4 weeks later. The data were produced by immunoSEQ multiplex PCR, yet TCRdb's version contains in-frame clones alone and is incomplete. The table lists some 150,000 clones, approximately 87% of them singletons, with approximately 22% in the top ten. This clone was seen more than once but under ten times. The germline V and J ends were trimmed by 3 bases and 0 bases, with 9 bases remaining between them. This CDR3 is 14 amino acids long. Germline lookup yields CDR1 SGHNT and CDR2 YYREEE (reference sequence).

This specimen was blood, taken from a patient whose treatment included radiotherapy and nephrectomy. This receptor was taken from a woman in her forties or fifties with renal cell carcinoma. The chain links TRBV5-4 to TRBJ1-2; no clear D gene. The DNA of the CDR3 is TGTGCCAGCAGCTCACCTATAGCTAACTATGGCTACACCTTC. This translates into CASSSPIANYGYTF. Full variable domain (rest looked up from reference TRBV5-4 and TRBJ1-2): ETGVTQSPTHLIKTRGQQVTLRCSSQSGHNTVSWYQQALGQGPQFIFQYYREEENGRGNFPPRFSGLQFPNYSSELNVNALELDDSALYLCASSSPIANYGYTFGSGTRLTVV.